This TCR beta chain emerged from a study of cytomegalovirus exposure and HLA in healthy donors. Healthy donors of bone marrow made up the group. The PCR contained 60 Vbeta and 13 Jbeta primers. The repertoire was sequenced with immunoSEQ multiplex PCR; TCRdb's copy has only in-frame clones and lacks some. Here the sample spans some 200,000 clones, around 80% being singletons. Broader study findings: CMV serostatus was the only recorded immune exposure for donors.

This clone was recorded only once. Its antigen is not identified. The germline V gene has CDR1 MNHEY and CDR2 SVGAGI. This CDR3 has 15 residues. The ends were cut back, 5 bases at V and 2 bases at J, with 14 bases in the middle. The V call is TRBV6-5, the J call TRBJ2-3; tentatively, D is TRBD2 (5 bases). The sequenced material came from PBMCs. The sequence was collected from a girl under 10 years old in good health and CMV-seronegative. CDR3 nucleotides: TGTGCCAGCAGTCCGACTACGGACCACACAGATACGCAGTATTTT. Translation: CASSPTTDHTDTQYF.